This passage covers 25 T cell receptor beta chains from one sample sequenced in a study of radiation and T cells in renal cell carcinoma. Assay used: immunoSEQ multiplex PCR; TCRdb lists only in-frame clones, some missing. Of 130,000 to 150,000 clones in the sample, less than 90% were seen once. Described time point: blood 4 weeks post-SBRT, at nephrectomy. Indicated treatment: 15 Gy SBRT to primary tumor, nephrectomy 4 weeks later. Here the sequenced sample was blood, taken from a patient whose treatment included radiotherapy and nephrectomy. The receptors come from a woman between 45 and 65 years old with renal cell carcinoma.

This sequence joins TRBV28 and TRBJ1-4; D possibly corresponds to TRBD1 (5 bases). CDR3 size: 15 residues. CDR1 is MDHEN, CDR2 SYDVKM, per germline. V shed 6 bases and J shed 7 bases, with 18 bases lying between them. The CDR3 coding sequence is TGTGCCAGCAGCCAATATGGGAGGGGAGTTGAAAAACTGTTTTTT. Translating it yields CASSQYGRGVEKLFF.

This rearrangement joins TRBV28 to TRBJ1-2; no firm D call. Germline lookup yields CDR1 MDHEN and CDR2 SYDVKM. The CDR3 covers 12 residues. Trimming cost V 8 bases and J 2 bases, with 9 bases left between them. This CDR3 reads CASRPPNYGYTF. As DNA, the CDR3 is TGTGCCAGCCGACCCCCGAACTATGGCTACACCTTC.

This rearrangement joins TRBV6-5 to TRBJ2-7; 9 positions agree with TRBD1. This CDR3 is 15 amino acids long. Germline V CDR1 and CDR2: MNHEY, SVGAGI. V trimming: 5 bases; J trimming: 3 bases; junction bases outside the gene matches: 8. This CDR3 is CASSRDRERGYEQYF. CDR3 DNA: TGTGCCAGCAGTCGGGACAGGGAGCGTGGCTACGAGCAGTACTTC.

The chain has TRBV7-2 and TRBJ1-2; TRBD1 might be the D (5 bases). The CDR3 loop spans 14 amino acids. Germline V lookup: CDR1 SGHTA, CDR2 FQGNSA. Trimming removed 1 base from V and 4 bases from J, with 10 bases in between. In nucleotides, the CDR3 is TGTGCCAGCAGCTTAGGACAGCTGGCCTATGGCTACACCTTC. The encoded protein is CASSLGQLAYGYTF.

This sequence joins TRBV11-2 and TRBJ2-5, with D possibly being TRBD1 or TRBD2 (5 bases each). Germline values: CDR1 SGHAT, CDR2 FQNNGV. This CDR3 region has 15 residues. The V and J ends lost 5 bases and 2 bases respectively, with 15 bases between them. The CDR3 bases are TGTGCCAGCAGCGCCTTAGGGACGATACAAGAGACCCAGTACTTC. This sequence encodes CASSALGTIQETQYF. The complete variable domain, with remaining parts taken from reference TRBV11-2 and TRBJ2-5, reads EAGVAQSPRYKIIEKRQSVAFWCNPISGHATLYWYQQILGQGPKLLIQFQNNGVVDDSQLPKDRFSAERLKGVDSTLKIQPAKLEDSAVYLCASSALGTIQETQYFGPGTRLLVL.

The V gene is TRBV28, the J gene TRBJ2-7; a possible D gene is TRBD2 (6 bases). The CDR3 sequence is 14 residues long. In germline, CDR1 is MDHEN, CDR2 SYDVKM. Trimming removed 5 bases from V and 3 bases from J, with 14 bases in between. CDR3 coding DNA: TGTGCCAGCAGTCCCCGGAGGGGCAGCTACGAGCAGTACTTC. Amino acids: CASSPRRGSYEQYF.

The chain couples TRBV21-1 to TRBJ2-7; TRBD1, the D gene given by the table, was not confirmed from the DNA. TRBV21-1 is a pseudogene. The CDR3 consists of 14 residues. The CDR3 loop reads CASSRRTGFYEQYF. The CDR3 nucleotides read TGTGCCAGCAGCCGCCGGACAGGGTTCTACGAGCAGTACTTC.

This clone was recorded a few times. In nucleotides, the CDR3 is TGCGCCAGCAGTCGTTCGAGGGAGGGAGTTGAAAAACTGTTTTTT. Its translation is CASSRSREGVEKLFF. The chain couples TRBV4-3 to TRBJ1-4, with D hard to call. The CDR3 is made up of 15 amino acids. Trimming took off 6 bases at V and 7 bases at J, with 18 bases between the two ends. Germline V lookup: CDR1 LGHNA, CDR2 YSLEER.

V is TRBV6-5 and J is TRBJ2-7; D is perhaps TRBD1 or TRBD2 (5 bases each). V lost 2 bases, J lost 3 bases, and 8 bases lay in between. Germline-derived CDR1 and CDR2 are MNHEY and SVGAGI. The CDR3 consists of 13 residues. Written as DNA, the CDR3 is TGTGCCAGCAGTTACGGGACGGACTACGAGCAGTACTTC. Its protein is CASSYGTDYEQYF.

The rearrangement links TRBV5-1 to TRBJ1-4; perhaps TRBD1 as D (6 bases). Trimming stripped 3 bases from V and 5 bases from J, with 11 bases between. Germline V gives CDR1 SGHRS, CDR2 YFSETQ. The CDR3 covers 14 residues. CDR3 in amino acids: CASSSGGPNEKLFF. DNA of the CDR3: TGCGCCAGCAGCTCTGGGGGCCCCAATGAAAAACTGTTTTTT.

The chain has TRBV6-4 and TRBJ2-1; TRBD2 matches 7 bases. This CDR3 has 13 amino acids. Germline-derived CDR1 and CDR2 are MRHNA and SNTAGT. V dropped 4 bases and J dropped 6; count of bases not matched to a gene: 3. CDR3 DNA: TGTGCCAGCAGTGGGCGGGGGAGCAATGAGCAGTTCTTC. Translating gives CASSGRGSNEQFF.

The chain recombines TRBV4-1 with TRBJ1-2; no firm D call. Germline values: CDR1 MGHRA, CDR2 YSYEKL. V dropped 1 base and J dropped 1 base, with 13 bases sitting between them. CDR3 size: 16 residues. The chain's CDR3 is CASSQGPGRLNYGYTF. The CDR3 DNA reads as TGCGCCAGCAGCCAAGGTCCGGGGAGACTTAACTATGGCTACACCTTC.

The V and J genes are TRBV7-2 and TRBJ2-5; D remains ambiguous. V gave up 4 bases and J gave up 3 bases, with 3 bases separating them. Germline loops: CDR1 SGHTA, CDR2 FQGNSA. The CDR3 has 11 residues. The DNA for the CDR3 is TGTGCCAGCAGCTGGAAAGAGACCCAGTACTTC. This translates into CASSWKETQYF.

The chain uses TRBV5-6 and TRBJ1-1; D perhaps matches TRBD1 (6 bases). Germline CDR1 is SGHDT and CDR2 is YYEEEE. The CDR3 is 12 residues long. V lost 1 base and J lost 10, with 11 bases in between. CDR3 bases: TGTGCCAGCAGCTTGACAGGGTTCACAGCTTTCTTT. The encoded protein is CASSLTGFTAFF.

A few counts support this clone. The chain employs TRBV7-2 and TRBJ2-5; 12 bases agree with TRBD1. This CDR3 is built from 15 residues. V lost 5 bases and J lost 4; bases outside the gene matches: 5. Looked up from germline, CDR1 is SGHTA and CDR2 is FQGNSA. CDR3 protein: CASSRGTGGPETQYF. CDR3 nucleotides: TGTGCCAGCAGCAGGGGGACAGGGGGCCCAGAGACCCAGTACTTC. The full variable domain, rest sourced from reference TRBV7-2 and TRBJ2-5, is GAGVSQSPSNKVTEKGKDVELRCDPISGHTALYWYRQSLGQGLEFLIYFQGNSAPDKSGLPSDRFSAERTGGSVSTLTIQRTQQEDSAVYLCASSRGTGGPETQYFGPGTRLLVL.

The chain combines TRBV28 with TRBJ1-2; 7 bases align to TRBD1. CDR1 is MDHEN and CDR2 is SYDVKM in the germline V gene. Trimming at V came to 7 bases and at J to 5 bases, leaving 10 bases not matched to a gene. This CDR3 is built from 14 residues. The CDR3: CASKTGEPLYGYTF. The CDR3 DNA reads as TGTGCCAGCAAAACAGGGGAACCTCTATATGGCTACACCTTC.

The V and J genes are TRBV6-5 and TRBJ1-5; tentative D call: TRBD1 (6 bases). Between the trimmed V and J ends, which lost 0 bases and 6 bases, there was a span of 12 bases. Germline V gene lookup returns CDR1 MNHEY and CDR2 SVGAGI. The CDR3 consists of 15 residues. In nucleotides, the CDR3 is TGTGCCAGCAGTTACTCGTTACAGGGAGGTCAGCCCCAGCATTTT. Residues: CASSYSLQGGQPQHF.

V and J are TRBV15 and TRBJ2-4; a weak D match, TRBD1 (6 bases). Trimming removed 0 bases at V and 11 bases at J, with 17 bases between. The CDR3 has 15 amino acids. Germline CDR1 and CDR2: LNHNV and YYDKDF (reference sequence). The CDR3 sequence is CATSRDKPTGGVQYF. In DNA, the CDR3 is TGTGCCACCAGCAGAGATAAACCGACAGGCGGAGTTCAGTACTTC.

The chain employs TRBV15 and TRBJ1-2; 7 bases fit TRBD1. The CDR3 contains 12 residues. Germline V gene lookup returns CDR1 LNHNV and CDR2 YYDKDF (reference sequence). V shed 5 bases, J shed 11 bases, and the junction held 8 bases outside the gene matches. The CDR3 coding sequence is TGTGCCACCAGCCTATCGACAGGGAGTTACACCTTC. Translated, it gives CATSLSTGSYTF.

The chain has TRBV15 and TRBJ1-2, with TRBD1 matching 7 bases. Trimming took 3 bases from V and 5 from J; bases not matched to a gene: 9. The CDR3 length is 15 residues. The germline V gene has CDR1 LNHNV and CDR2 YYDKDF (reference sequence). CDR3 coding DNA: TGTGCCACCAGCAGCCATCCGGGACAGATATATGGCTACACCTTC. As protein: CATSSHPGQIYGYTF.

This rearrangement joins TRBV9 to TRBJ2-5; D may match TRBD1 or TRBD2 (5 bases each). V was clipped by 3 bases and J by 5 bases, with 17 bases between them. The CDR3 length is 15 residues. Germline lookup yields CDR1 SGDLS and CDR2 YYNGEE. The chain's CDR3 is CASSDTGRKLETQYF. CDR3 DNA sequence: TGTGCCAGCAGCGATACGGGACGTAAGTTGGAGACCCAGTACTTC.

Concerning this clone: Germline is not matched at one junction end, which may reflect a read error. This chain joins TRBV5-4 and TRBJ1-1, with 11 bases lining up with TRBD1. Germline V gene sequence: CDR1 SGHNT, CDR2 YYREEE (reference sequence). CDR3 length equals 16 residues. The CDR3: CASSQGTGGLNTEAFF. The CDR3 nucleotides read TGCGCCAGCAGCCAAGGGACAGGGGGATTGAACACTGAAGCTTTCTTT. The variable domain in full, with the rest retrieved from reference TRBV5-4 and TRBJ1-1, is ETGVTQSPTHLIKTRGQQVTLRCSSQSGHNTVSWYQQALGQGPQFIFQYYREEENGRGNFPPRFSGLQFPNYSSELNVNALELDDSALYLCASSQGTGGLNTEAFFGQGTRLTVV.

The CDR3 loop is CASSPNAPDTQYF. In DNA, the CDR3 is TGTGCCAGTAGTCCCAACGCCCCAGATACGCAGTATTTT. The chain is built from TRBV19 and TRBJ2-3; D gene ambiguous. This CDR3 is built from 13 residues. V lost 5 bases and J 4 bases, leaving 10 bases between the germline ends. Germline loops: CDR1 LNHDA, CDR2 SQIVND (reference sequence).

This clone was seen more than once but under ten times. This may come from a read error, since a much larger clone is one base off. This rearrangement joins TRBV14 to TRBJ1-1; D not certain. The CDR3 is made up of 11 amino acids. The V end lost 3 bases, the J end lost 3 bases, and 2 bases lay between the germline ends. The V gene's germline CDR1 is SGHDN and CDR2 FVKESK. This CDR3 reads CASSQYTEAFF. The DNA of the CDR3 is TGTGCCAGCAGCCAGTACACTGAAGCTTTCTTT.

The chain carries TRBV28 and TRBJ2-7; 7 bases match TRBD2. V was clipped by 6 bases and J by 2 bases; unmatched bases: 7. The V gene's germline CDR1 is MDHEN and CDR2 SYDVKM. CDR3 length equals 14 residues. Here the CDR3 reads CASRGVAGTYEQYF. The CDR3 DNA reads as TGTGCCAGCAGGGGGGTAGCGGGCACCTACGAGCAGTACTTC. Variable domain in full (rest from reference TRBV28 and TRBJ2-7): DVKVTQSSRYLVKRTGEKVFLECVQDMDHENMFWYRQDPGLGLRLIYFSYDVKMKEKGDIPEGYSVSREKKERFSLILESASTNQTSMYLCASRGVAGTYEQYFGPGTRLTVT.